These T cell receptor beta chains were read from a single sample in a study of tumor and adjacent non-tumor tissue in lung cancer. From the multiplex PCR reads, TCRdb called clonotypes with MiXCR, one entry per CDR3 protein. The data contain roughly 65,000 distinct CDR3 sequences, 55% to 75% of them singletons. Sequencing was done on a sample of lung tumor tissue. These receptors came from a man aged 45-65 years with non-small cell lung cancer. The CDR3 runs from the conserved cysteine through the conserved F or W. Fields, in order: D gene, V gene, J gene, clone size, CDR3 DNA, CDR3 protein. The D gene is left open where the match is weak. Not every row has a clone size; where given, it reads once, few, many or a size class.

d_gene: -; v_gene: TRBV29-1; j_gene: TRBJ2-7; abundance: -; CDR3nt: TGCAGCATCCAGGGGCTAGCGGACGAGCAGTACTTC; CDR3aa: CSIQGLADEQYF
d_gene: -; v_gene: TRBV28; j_gene: TRBJ2-1; abundance: -; CDR3nt: TGTGCCAGCAGTTCAATCTTCGGGGCACAGACCGATTCCTACAATGAACAGTTCTTC; CDR3aa: CASSSIFGAQTDSYNEQFF
d_gene: -; v_gene: TRBV12-3/TRBV12-4; j_gene: TRBJ2-7; abundance: -; CDR3nt: TGCGCCAGCAGTTCCACCAGTAACTACGAGCAGTACTTC; CDR3aa: CASSSTSNYEQYF
d_gene: -; v_gene: TRBV4-2; j_gene: TRBJ1-5; abundance: -; CDR3nt: TGTGCCAGCAGCCAATCCATATGGGGCGGACAGCCCCAGCATTTT; CDR3aa: CASSQSIWGGQPQHF
d_gene: TRBD1; v_gene: TRBV11-2; j_gene: TRBJ1-6; abundance: many; CDR3nt: TGTGCCAGCAGCTTTGGGACAGGGGTAGGATCACCCCTCCACTTT; CDR3aa: CASSFGTGVGSPLHF
d_gene: -; v_gene: TRBV12-3/TRBV12-4; j_gene: TRBJ2-7; abundance: -; CDR3nt: TGTGCCAGCAGCTCTAGCGAGGGGGCCATGTACGAGCAGTACTTC; CDR3aa: CASSSSEGAMYEQYF
d_gene: -; v_gene: TRBV29-1; j_gene: TRBJ1-1; abundance: -; CDR3nt: TGCAGCATTGAGGTGGTCCAGCGGAACACCGAAGCTTTCTTT; CDR3aa: CSIEVVQRNTEAFF
d_gene: -; v_gene: TRBV20-1; j_gene: TRBJ2-3; abundance: -; CDR3nt: TGCAGTGCTACCGGGGCAGGGGATGGTAAGCAGTATTTT; CDR3aa: CSATGAGDGKQYF
d_gene: -; v_gene: TRBV5-1; j_gene: TRBJ2-7; abundance: -; CDR3nt: TGCGCCAGTAGCTTGGGGCCGACGACCAACGAGCAGTACTTC; CDR3aa: CASSLGPTTNEQYF
d_gene: TRBD1; v_gene: TRBV4-1; j_gene: TRBJ1-2; abundance: -; CDR3nt: TGCACCAGCAGCCCCTCCGGGACAGGCTTCTATGGCTACACCTTC; CDR3aa: CTSSPSGTGFYGYTF
d_gene: -; v_gene: TRBV11-2; j_gene: TRBJ2-1; abundance: -; CDR3nt: TGTGCCAGCAGCCCCCGGGGGCCAATAAATGAGCAGTCCTTC; CDR3aa: CASSPRGPINEQSF
d_gene: -; v_gene: TRBV6-6; j_gene: TRBJ1-4; abundance: few; CDR3nt: TGTGCCATCATGGACCCAACTAATGAAGAACTGTTTTTT; CDR3aa: CAIMDPTNEELFF
d_gene: -; v_gene: TRBV12-3/TRBV12-4; j_gene: TRBJ1-5; abundance: -; CDR3nt: TGTGCCAGCAGCTCGACAGGTCGAGGGTATCAACCCCAGCATTTT; CDR3aa: CASSSTGRGYQPQHF
d_gene: -; v_gene: TRBV13; j_gene: TRBJ2-3; abundance: many; CDR3nt: TGTGCCAGCAGCATACGCCGGGGGCCAGGCACAGATACGCAGTATTTT; CDR3aa: CASSIRRGPGTDTQYF
d_gene: -; v_gene: TRBV29-1; j_gene: TRBJ2-1; abundance: -; CDR3nt: TGCAGCGTTGAAGCAACGCTAGCAGGGTGGTGGAGGGTCTTC; CDR3aa: CSVEATLAGWWRVF
d_gene: -; v_gene: TRBV7-9; j_gene: TRBJ2-7; abundance: -; CDR3nt: TGTGCCAGCAGCCCAACAAACAGGGAGTACGAGCAGTACTTC; CDR3aa: CASSPTNREYEQYF
d_gene: TRBD2; v_gene: TRBV2; j_gene: TRBJ2-1; abundance: -; CDR3nt: TGTGCCAGCGTTGGGAGACTAGCGGGGTACAATGAGCAGTTCTTC; CDR3aa: CASVGRLAGYNEQFF
d_gene: TRBD2; v_gene: TRBV25-1; j_gene: TRBJ2-1; abundance: -; CDR3nt: TGTGCCAGCAGTGAATTCGGGACTAGCGGATTAAACTCCTACAATGAGCACTTCTTC; CDR3aa: CASSEFGTSGLNSYNEHFF
d_gene: -; v_gene: TRBV5-1; j_gene: TRBJ1-2; abundance: -; CDR3nt: TGCGCCAGCAGCTTGGAAGGCGATACGAGCTATCGCTACACCTTC; CDR3aa: CASSLEGDTSYRYTF
d_gene: -; v_gene: TRBV28; j_gene: TRBJ2-5; abundance: many; CDR3nt: TGTGCCAGCAAGTTTTCAGGGGAGGTAGAGACCCAGTACTTC; CDR3aa: CASKFSGEVETQYF
d_gene: -; v_gene: TRBV6-5; j_gene: TRBJ2-3; abundance: -; CDR3nt: TGTGCCAGCAAGAGGAACGATACACAGTATTTT; CDR3aa: CASKRNDTQYF
d_gene: TRBD1; v_gene: TRBV11-2; j_gene: TRBJ1-2; abundance: few; CDR3nt: TGTGCCAGCAGTTTAGCGGGGACAGGCCTCCACACCTTC; CDR3aa: CASSLAGTGLHTF
d_gene: TRBD2; v_gene: TRBV6-1; j_gene: TRBJ2-7; abundance: -; CDR3nt: TGTGCCAGCAGTGAGACTAGCGGGGGGAAATGCGAGCAGTACTTC; CDR3aa: CASSETSGGKCEQYF
d_gene: -; v_gene: TRBV24-1; j_gene: TRBJ2-7; abundance: -; CDR3nt: TGTGCCACCAGTGATTCCGAGGACGAGCAGTACTTC; CDR3aa: CATSDSEDEQYF
d_gene: TRBD2; v_gene: TRBV29-1; j_gene: TRBJ2-1; abundance: few; CDR3nt: TGTAGCGTTAAGGACGGGCTAGCGGGGTACCGCAATGAGCAGTTCTTC; CDR3aa: CSVKDGLAGYRNEQFF
d_gene: -; v_gene: TRBV5-4; j_gene: TRBJ1-2; abundance: -; CDR3nt: TGTGCCAGCAGCTGGCGTGAGACACCGAACTATGACTACACCTTC; CDR3aa: CASSWRETPNYDYTF
d_gene: -; v_gene: TRBV11-2; j_gene: TRBJ2-1; abundance: once; CDR3nt: TGTGCAAGTAGCTTCGCACGGTTCTACAATGAGCAGTTCTTC; CDR3aa: CASSFARFYNEQFF
d_gene: -; v_gene: TRBV10-1; j_gene: TRBJ2-1; abundance: once; CDR3nt: TGCGCCAGCAGTGAGATGGGCCGGGATGAGCAGTTCTTC; CDR3aa: CASSEMGRDEQFF
d_gene: -; v_gene: TRBV11-2; j_gene: TRBJ1-1; abundance: once; CDR3nt: TGTGCTAGCAGCGGACTAGGAATGAACACTGAAGCTTTCTTT; CDR3aa: CASSGLGMNTEAFF
d_gene: -; v_gene: TRBV11-2; j_gene: TRBJ1-1; abundance: -; CDR3nt: TGTGCCAGCAGCTACTCAGGACCACCCTATGAAGCTTTCTTC; CDR3aa: CASSYSGPPYEAFF
d_gene: -; v_gene: TRBV5-5; j_gene: TRBJ2-2; abundance: many; CDR3nt: TGTGCCAGCAGCTTGAACGGGTTAACCGGGGAGCTGTTTTTT; CDR3aa: CASSLNGLTGELFF
d_gene: TRBD2; v_gene: TRBV20-1; j_gene: TRBJ2-3; abundance: many; CDR3nt: TGCAGTGCCCGAACTAGCGGAGATACGCAGTATTTT; CDR3aa: CSARTSGDTQYF
d_gene: -; v_gene: TRBV28; j_gene: TRBJ1-5; abundance: -; CDR3nt: TGTGCCAGCACCCGTCGGGGGCAGAGCAATCAGCCCCAGCATTTT; CDR3aa: CASTRRGQSNQPQHF
d_gene: -; v_gene: TRBV4-2; j_gene: TRBJ2-7; abundance: -; CDR3nt: TGTGCCAGCAGCCAAGATTCGGGCTGGGAGCAGTACTTC; CDR3aa: CASSQDSGWEQYF
d_gene: TRBD2; v_gene: TRBV5-8; j_gene: TRBJ2-3; abundance: -; CDR3nt: TGTGCCAGCAGCTCAAGCCGACTAGCGGGCGCCCGCACAGATACGCAGTATTTT; CDR3aa: CASSSSRLAGARTDTQYF
d_gene: -; v_gene: TRBV30; j_gene: TRBJ2-3; abundance: many; CDR3nt: TGTGCCTGGAGTGGCCAGGATACGCAGTATTTT; CDR3aa: CAWSGQDTQYF
d_gene: -; v_gene: TRBV11-2; j_gene: TRBJ2-7; abundance: -; CDR3nt: TGTGCCAGTAGCTTACATGAGAGCTACGAGCAGTACTTC; CDR3aa: CASSLHESYEQYF
d_gene: -; v_gene: TRBV28; j_gene: TRBJ2-1; abundance: once; CDR3nt: TGTGCCAGCAGAGGGGGGGGTGGTGTCGTTGAGCAGTTCTTC; CDR3aa: CASRGGGGVVEQFF
d_gene: -; v_gene: TRBV29-1; j_gene: TRBJ1-1; abundance: -; CDR3nt: TGCAGCGCCGTGTCCAATGGAAACACTGAAGCTTACTTT; CDR3aa: CSAVSNGNTEAYF
d_gene: -; v_gene: TRBV29-1; j_gene: TRBJ2-3; abundance: many; CDR3nt: TGCAGCCTGACCGGGACTAGCACAGATACGCAGTATTTT; CDR3aa: CSLTGTSTDTQYF
d_gene: -; v_gene: TRBV10-3; j_gene: TRBJ2-1; abundance: -; CDR3nt: TGTGCCATCAGTGAGTCGGAGCAGGGAAGCCCCTCCAGCTACAATGAGCAGCTCTTC; CDR3aa: CAISESEQGSPSSYNEQLF
d_gene: TRBD2; v_gene: TRBV11-3; j_gene: TRBJ2-3; abundance: -; CDR3nt: TGTGCCGGCAGCGGGACCTCTAGTAATACACAGTATTTT; CDR3aa: CAGSGTSSNTQYF
d_gene: -; v_gene: TRBV6-2/TRBV6-3; j_gene: TRBJ1-5; abundance: many; CDR3nt: TGTGCCAGCAGCCAAACCCCTGTCTTACCGCATTTT; CDR3aa: CASSQTPVLPHF